A single sample gave rise to the 20 T cell receptor beta chains below, sequenced in a study of Ad26.COV2.S vaccination and SARS-CoV-2 variants. TCRdb's copy holds only in-frame clones and misses some; the assay was immunoSEQ multiplex PCR. The sample yields hundreds of thousands of clones, 92% seen once. The sample was peripheral blood, taken after recovery from COVID-19. The receptors here all came from a human donor who had recovered from COVID-19.

The V gene is TRBV11-3, the J gene TRBJ2-5; D is possibly TRBD2 (5 bases). V was shortened by 3 bases and J by 2 bases, with 16 bases between the two germline ends. The CDR3 runs to 16 residues. Germline V gene lookup returns CDR1 SGHNT and CDR2 YENEEA. The CDR3 sequence is CASSFKDWLTQETQYF. In nucleotides, the CDR3 is TGTGCCAGCAGCTTTAAGGACTGGTTAACACAAGAGACCCAGTACTTC.

The chain carries TRBV19 and TRBJ2-3; 8 positions match TRBD2. V gave up 9 bases and J gave up 6 bases; unmatched junction bases: 11. This CDR3 region has 14 residues. CDR1 LNHDA and CDR2 SQIVND come from the germline V gene (reference sequence). CDR3: CASKKLAAADTQYF. The DNA for the CDR3 is TGTGCCAGCAAGAAACTAGCGGCGGCGGATACGCAGTATTTT.

This rearrangement joins TRBV9 to TRBJ2-7; 7 bases are a match to TRBD1. This CDR3 is 14 amino acids long. Germline V gene data show CDR1 as SGDLS and CDR2 as YYNGEE. V lost 4 bases, J lost 0 bases, and 4 bases stayed unmatched. The CDR3, as DNA: TGTGCCAGCAGCATAGGACAGGCCTCCTACGAGCAGTACTTC. It yields the protein CASSIGQASYEQYF. Variable domain in full (rest from reference TRBV9 and TRBJ2-7): DSGVTQTPKHLITATGQRVTLRCSPRSGDLSVYWYQQSLDQGLQFLIQYYNGEERAKGNILERFSAQQFPDLHSELNLSSLELGDSALYFCASSIGQASYEQYFGPGTRLTVT.

This clone was recorded only once. The V and J genes are TRBV20-1 and TRBJ1-4, with 9 bases matching TRBD1. Per the germline V gene, CDR1 is DFQATT and CDR2 is SNEGSKA (reference sequence). The trim removed 3 bases at V and 6 bases at J, leaving 14 bases unmatched. There are 17 residues in the CDR3. The CDR3 DNA reads as TGCAGTGCTAGTTCGGGGACAGGGTTTCTATTGTATGAAAAACTGTTTTTT. This gives the protein CSASSGTGFLLYEKLFF.

This chain connects TRBV2 to TRBJ1-3, with D perhaps TRBD1 (5 bases). Trimming pared 4 bases from V and 0 bases from J, leaving 10 bases between. Germline CDR1 reads SNHLY; CDR2 reads FYNNEI. The CDR3 runs to 15 residues. The chain's CDR3 is CASSGGLYSGNTIYF. CDR3 nucleotides: TGTGCCAGCAGTGGGGGACTTTACTCTGGAAACACCATATATTTT.

The CDR3 protein is CATSARTGTSNQPQHF. Written as DNA, the CDR3 is TGTGCCACCAGTGCCCGGACAGGGACGAGCAATCAGCCCCAGCATTTT. The J gene is TRBJ1-5, the V gene TRBV24-1, with 8 positions matching TRBD1. This CDR3 spans 16 amino acids. Germline lookup yields CDR1 KGHDR and CDR2 SFDVKD. V lost 5 bases, J lost 1 base, and 6 bases stayed unmatched.

The chain couples TRBV19 to TRBJ1-1; maybe TRBD1 (5 bases). Germline-derived CDR1 and CDR2 are LNHDA and SQIVND (reference sequence). The V end lost 3 bases, the J end lost 1 base, and 12 bases lay between the germline ends. This CDR3 comprises 15 residues. Written as DNA, the CDR3 is TGTGCCAGTAGTATGGTCGGGCAGGGGAACACTGAAGCTTTCTTT. Translating it yields CASSMVGQGNTEAFF.

The chain employs TRBV24-1 and TRBJ2-3; 9 nucleotides line up with TRBD2. The trim removed 2 bases at V and 4 bases at J, leaving 3 bases unmatched. From germline, CDR1 is KGHDR and CDR2 SFDVKD. The CDR3 spans 15 residues. CDR3 sequence (DNA): TGTGCCACCAGTGATTCGGAGCGGGGGGCAGATACGCAGTATTTT. Its translation is CATSDSERGADTQYF.

The genes are TRBV7-9 and TRBJ2-5; D not resolved. This CDR3 is 15 amino acids long. Trimming stripped 5 bases from V and 5 bases from J, with 18 bases between. Germline CDR1 reads SEHNR; CDR2 reads FQNEAQ (reference sequence). CDR3 residues: CASSPHEASVETQYF. CDR3 coding DNA: TGTGCCAGCAGCCCGCACGAGGCGTCGGTGGAGACCCAGTACTTC.

This chain links TRBV7-9 with TRBJ2-1, with D tentatively TRBD1 or TRBD2 (6 bases each). Germline values: CDR1 SEHNR, CDR2 FQNEAQ (reference sequence). V was clipped by 4 bases and J by 15 bases, with 25 bases between them. The CDR3 consists of 15 residues. CDR3 DNA sequence: TGTGCCAGCAGCTCAGGGGACGGAATAAATTCGCGGGGGTTCTTC. This codes for CASSSGDGINSRGFF.

The chain combines TRBV19 with TRBJ1-5, with D hard to call. Germline V gives CDR1 LNHDA, CDR2 SQIVND (reference sequence). This CDR3 is built from 14 residues. V lost 5 bases to trimming and J lost 0 bases, with 8 bases between them. CDR3 coding DNA: TGTGCCAGTAGTCCCCCTTATAGCAATCAGCCCCAGCATTTT. Translating it yields CASSPPYSNQPQHF.

The rearrangement uses TRBV27 and TRBJ2-7; D not certain. The germline V gene encodes CDR1 MNHEY and CDR2 SMNVEV (reference sequence). The V and J ends lost 6 bases and 3 bases respectively, with 15 bases between them. The CDR3 extends over 14 amino acids. Written as DNA, the CDR3 is TGTGCCAGCAGCCCCCACAGCCAGCGCTACGAGCAGTACTTC. Its translation: CASSPHSQRYEQYF.

The chain recombines TRBV7-2 with TRBJ2-3; D remains unclear. The germline gives CDR1 SGHTA, CDR2 FQGNSA. V was cut by 5 bases and J by 2 bases, with 5 bases left in between. The CDR3 has 12 amino acids. The DNA of the CDR3 is TGTGCCAGCAGCCAGTACACAGATACGCAGTATTTT. This codes for CASSQYTDTQYF.

The J gene is TRBJ1-2, the V gene TRBV6-1; D is unclear. CDR1 and CDR2 from the germline V gene are MNHNS and SASEGT. CDR3 length equals 16 residues. Trimming removed 4 bases from V and 8 bases from J, with 23 bases in between. DNA of the CDR3: TGTGCCAGCAGTGTATCCTTAGTGGCTACCAGCAGGGGCTACACCTTC. Protein sequence: CASSVSLVATSRGYTF.

The chain joins TRBV4-1 to TRBJ2-5; 10 bases are a match to TRBD2. The trim removed 8 bases at V and 2 bases at J, leaving 5 bases unmatched. CDR3 length: 14 residues. Germline lookup yields CDR1 MGHRA and CDR2 YSYEKL. CDR3 sequence (DNA): TGCGCCAGCGGGACTAGCGCATATCAAGAGACCCAGTACTTC. Translating gives CASGTSAYQETQYF.

V is TRBV27 and J is TRBJ2-7; no reliable D call. Germline V gene lookup returns CDR1 MNHEY and CDR2 SMNVEV (reference sequence). The V end was cut by 5 bases, the J end by 0 bases, with 8 bases between. CDR3 size: 13 residues. CDR3 sequence: CASSSSDSYEQYF. In DNA form, the CDR3 reads TGTGCCAGCAGTAGCAGCGACTCCTACGAGCAGTACTTC.

V is TRBV6-5 and J is TRBJ1-1, with 9 bases that match TRBD1. The V segment lost 2 bases and the J segment 3 bases; nucleotides outside the gene matches: 4. Germline loops: CDR1 MNHEY, CDR2 SVGAGI. CDR3 size: 15 residues. In nucleotides, the CDR3 is TGTGCCAGCAGTTACGACGACAGGGGGTACACTGAAGCTTTCTTT. Protein: CASSYDDRGYTEAFF.

The chain is built from TRBV9 and TRBJ2-1, with a possible D match to TRBD1 (5 bases). Germline V CDR1 and CDR2: SGDLS, YYNGEE. V lost 0 bases and J 4 bases, leaving 11 bases between the germline ends. There are 15 residues in the CDR3. CDR3 DNA: TGTGCCAGCAGCGTAGAACAGGCCCCGTACAATGAGCAGTTCTTC. Encoded protein: CASSVEQAPYNEQFF.

The genes are TRBV28 and TRBJ1-3; D is undetermined. Between the trimmed V and J ends, which lost 5 bases and 9 bases, there was a span of 14 bases. The CDR3 has 13 residues. Germline CDR1 reads MDHEN; CDR2 reads SYDVKM. In DNA form, the CDR3 reads TGTGCCAGCAGTATATCCAGTTTGGGCACCATATATTTT. Translating gives CASSISSLGTIYF.

This clone has only one observation. This chain connects TRBV4-3 to TRBJ1-2, with D hard to call. The CDR3 loop spans 11 amino acids. CDR1 is LGHNA and CDR2 is YSLEER in the germline V gene. With 0 bases removed from V and 13 bases from J, the gap between germline ends came to 9 bases. DNA of the CDR3: TGCGCCAGCAGCCAAGAGGGTCGCTCCACCTTC. Protein: CASSQEGRSTF.